These T cell receptor beta chains were read from a single sample in a study of blood T cell repertoires in COVID-19. Assay: immunoSEQ multiplex PCR; the TCRdb copy retains only in-frame clones and omits some. In the table there are some 170,000 clones, around 76% of which are singletons. Specimen: peripheral blood. These receptors were obtained from a woman in her sixties or seventies with acute or convalescent COVID-19. CDR3s include the opening cysteine and the closing phenylalanine or tryptophan. D genes are given only for firm matches. Clone size is stated in some rows and not others, as once, few, many or a class when expanded.

v_call,d_call,clone_size,j_call,cdr3_nt,cdr3_aa
TRBV7-2,TRBD1,.,TRBJ1-6,TGTGCCAGCAGTTACAGGGGGGGACAGGGGGCGTCACCCCTCCACTTT,CASSYRGGQGASPLHF
TRBV5-1,TRBD1,.,TRBJ1-1,TGCGCCAGCAGCGCATCCGGGACAGGGAGGAACACTGAAGCTTTCTTT,CASSASGTGRNTEAFF
TRBV6-5,TRBD1,.,TRBJ2-7,TGTGCCAGCAGGACAGGGGGGTCCTGGGAGCAGTACTTC,CASRTGGSWEQYF
TRBV7-2,TRBD1,.,TRBJ1-1,TGTGCCAGCAGCTTAGGGCAGGGGGCGCGCGGAGCTTTCTTT,CASSLGQGARGAFF
TRBV5-6,TRBD2,.,TRBJ2-5,TGTGCCAGCAGCTTCAGCGGGGGGAATTCGGAGACCCAGTACTTC,CASSFSGGNSETQYF
TRBV6-2/TRBV6-3,TRBD1,.,TRBJ2-7,TGTGCCAGCAGTTACTTGATGGGACAGGTCAGCTGGAGGTCCTACGAGCAGTACTTC,CASSYLMGQVSWRSYEQYF
TRBV10-3,TRBD1,.,TRBJ1-3,TGTGCCATCAGAGCTGACAGGGGGGCAAACACCATATATTTT,CAIRADRGANTIYF
TRBV3-1/TRBV3-2,TRBD1,.,TRBJ1-2,TGTGCCAGCAGCCACCAAAGCGACAGGGGAGCGGGCTACACCTTC,CASSHQSDRGAGYTF
TRBV30,.,once,TRBJ1-1,TGTGCCTGGAGCGTATGGACAGAGACGAACACTGAAGCTTTCTTT,CAWSVWTETNTEAFF
TRBV28,TRBD2,.,TRBJ2-5,TGTGCCAGCAGTTTCTTCCTTGGCAGCGGGGGGACCCACGGGGAGACCCAGTACTTC,CASSFFLGSGGTHGETQYF
TRBV28,TRBD2,.,TRBJ2-7,TGTGCCAGCAAAAAGGTAGCGGGCGCTTACGAGCAGTACTTC,CASKKVAGAYEQYF
TRBV19,TRBD1,.,TRBJ1-5,TGTGCCAGTAGACGTCCGGGACAGGGTTATAGCAATCAGCCCCAGCATTTT,CASRRPGQGYSNQPQHF
TRBV19,.,once,TRBJ2-7,TGTGCCAGTAGTATATCCCGCGGGAAGCCCTACGAGCAGTACTTC,CASSISRGKPYEQYF
TRBV30,.,few,TRBJ1-2,TGTGCCTGGGATCTACCCGGAGGAAACTATGGCTACACCTTC,CAWDLPGGNYGYTF
TRBV5-6,.,.,TRBJ2-1,TGTGCCAGCAGCGGAGGGACGGGATACAATGAGCAGTTCTTC,CASSGGTGYNEQFF
TRBV29-1,TRBD1,.,TRBJ1-1,TGCAGCGTAAGGACAGGTAGGGACACTGAAGCTTTCTTT,CSVRTGRDTEAFF
TRBV6-4,.,once,TRBJ2-7,TGTGCCCACGGGGGAGCTCGTGGCTACGAGCAGTACTTC,CAHGGARGYEQYF
TRBV19,TRBD1,.,TRBJ1-2,TGTGCCAGTAGTATCGCCTGGACAGGGTTTTCCTATGGCTACACCTTC,CASSIAWTGFSYGYTF
TRBV4-1,TRBD2,.,TRBJ2-3,TGCGCCAGCAGCCAAGAAGAGCGGGGGGGGGCAGATACGCAGTATTTT,CASSQEERGGADTQYF
TRBV3-1/TRBV3-2,TRBD1,.,TRBJ1-5,TGTGCCAGCAGCCGACACAGACAGGGGAATCAGCCCCAGCATTTT,CASSRHRQGNQPQHF
TRBV5-4,.,.,TRBJ2-3,TGTGCCAGCAGCCCGTCGCGGCACACAGATACGCAGTATTTT,CASSPSRHTDTQYF
TRBV7-2,TRBD1,.,TRBJ1-6,TGTGCCAGCAGCTTAGGACAGGGGGGAAGCTCCTATAATTCACCCCTCCACTTT,CASSLGQGGSSYNSPLHF
TRBV29-1,.,few,TRBJ1-5,TGCAGCGTCCTACAGGGTCATAGCAATCAGCCCCAGCATTTT,CSVLQGHSNQPQHF
TRBV11-1,TRBD1,.,TRBJ1-1,TGTGCCAGCAGGTTATTCACCGGGACAGGGGGCACTGAAGCTTTCTTT,CASRLFTGTGGTEAFF
TRBV29-1,TRBD1,.,TRBJ2-7,TGCAGCGTCGACGGGGGAGGGACAGGGTTTTCCCCGCAGTACTTC,CSVDGGGTGFSPQYF
TRBV5-1,TRBD1,.,TRBJ2-3,TGCGCCAGCAGCATGGGACAGGGGGGCCTGGATACGCAGTATTTT,CASSMGQGGLDTQYF
TRBV11-2,TRBD1,.,TRBJ1-1,TGTGCCAGCAGCGAGGCAGGGGGCATGAACACTGAAGCTTTCTTT,CASSEAGGMNTEAFF
TRBV2,TRBD1,once,TRBJ2-1,TGTGCCAGCACGGGTACAGGGGGGCTCAATGAGCAGTTCTTC,CASTGTGGLNEQFF
TRBV7-3,.,.,TRBJ2-2,TGTGCCAGCAGCTCACAGGCCTCCAACACCGGGGAGCTGTTTTTT,CASSSQASNTGELFF
TRBV7-5,.,.,TRBJ2-2,TGTGCCAGAAGCTTAGCTAGGGGGCAGACCGGGGAGCTGTTTTTT,CARSLARGQTGELFF
TRBV19,TRBD1,.,TRBJ1-6,TGTGCCAGTAGTCTGGGGACAGGAATGGATTCACCCCTCCACTTT,CASSLGTGMDSPLHF
TRBV10-2,TRBD1,.,TRBJ2-6,TGCGCCAGCAAACCGGGACAGGGACTCAGTGGGGCCAACGTCCTGACTTTC,CASKPGQGLSGANVLTF
TRBV6-5,TRBD1,.,TRBJ1-5,TGTGCCAGCAGCTCGGGACAGGGCAGCAATCAGCCCCAGCATTTT,CASSSGQGSNQPQHF
TRBV13,.,.,TRBJ2-1,TGTGCCAGCAGCTTGCGGGGTTACAATGAGCAGTTCTTC,CASSLRGYNEQFF
TRBV7-2,.,once,TRBJ2-2,TGTGCCAGCAGCTTAACGGGTGTCCCAATCGGGGAGCTGTTTTTT,CASSLTGVPIGELFF
TRBV5-5,TRBD1,.,TRBJ2-4,TGTGCCAGCAGCTACCAGGGGGCTGGCACCAAAAACATTCAGTACTTC,CASSYQGAGTKNIQYF
TRBV6-2/TRBV6-3,.,.,TRBJ1-6,TGTGCCAGCAGCCGCAGGCGCTCCTATAATTCACCCCTCCACTTT,CASSRRRSYNSPLHF
TRBV2,TRBD1,.,TRBJ2-2,TGTGCCAGCAGTGTACCAGGGGGCAGCACCGGGGAGCTGTTTTTT,CASSVPGGSTGELFF
TRBV5-4,.,.,TRBJ1-2,TGTGCCAGCAGCGTAGACAGCTATGGCTACACCTTC,CASSVDSYGYTF
TRBV9,TRBD2,.,TRBJ2-5,TGTGCCAGCAGCGTAGGTCGGGGGGGAGAGACCCAGTACTTC,CASSVGRGGETQYF
TRBV30,.,.,TRBJ1-2,TGTGCCTGGAACATTCCAGGGAATCTGGAAGGCTACACCTTC,CAWNIPGNLEGYTF